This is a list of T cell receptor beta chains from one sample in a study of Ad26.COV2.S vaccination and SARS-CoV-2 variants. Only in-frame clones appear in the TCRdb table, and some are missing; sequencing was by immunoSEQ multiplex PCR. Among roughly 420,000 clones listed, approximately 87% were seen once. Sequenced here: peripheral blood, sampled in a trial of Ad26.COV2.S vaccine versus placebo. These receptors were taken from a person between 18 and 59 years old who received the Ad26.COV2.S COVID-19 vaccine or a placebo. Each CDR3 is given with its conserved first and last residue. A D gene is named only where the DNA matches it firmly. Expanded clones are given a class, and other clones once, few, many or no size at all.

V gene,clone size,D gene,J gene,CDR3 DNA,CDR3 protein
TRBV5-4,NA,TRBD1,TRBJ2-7,TGTGCCAGCAGGGACGACAGGGGCGCCTTGGACGAGCAGTACTTC,CASRDDRGALDEQYF
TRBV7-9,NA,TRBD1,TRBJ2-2,TGTGCCAGCAGACTGGGACAGTATAACACCGGGGAGCTGTTTTTT,CASRLGQYNTGELFF
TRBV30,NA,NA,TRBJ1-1,TGTGCCTGGAGCACGACTAGGGGGAACACTGAAGCTTTCTTT,CAWSTTRGNTEAFF
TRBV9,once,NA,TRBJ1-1,TGTGCCAGCAGCGCGACGACAGGGAACACTGAAGCTTTCTTT,CASSATTGNTEAFF
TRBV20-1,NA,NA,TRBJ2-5,TGCAGTGCCCCTGTCATAGAGACCCAGTACTTC,CSAPVIETQYF
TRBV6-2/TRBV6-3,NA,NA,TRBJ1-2,TGTGCCAGCAGTTACTCGGCAGTATCGATTGGCTACACCTTC,CASSYSAVSIGYTF
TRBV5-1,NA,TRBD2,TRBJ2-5,TGCGCCAGCAGCCTCGGGACTAGCCTCCAAGAGACCCAGTACTTC,CASSLGTSLQETQYF
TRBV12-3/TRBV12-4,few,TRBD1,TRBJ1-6,TGTGCCAGCAGAACAGGGGGTAATTCACCCCTCCACTTT,CASRTGGNSPLHF
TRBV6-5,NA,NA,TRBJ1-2,TGTGCCAGCAGTTTCAAACCCCAGGCTAACTATGGCTACACCTTC,CASSFKPQANYGYTF
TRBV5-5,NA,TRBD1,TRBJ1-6,TGTGCCAGCAAACCCGGTAGTTTAGGGGGCGCGGGGACCTATAATTCACCCCTCCACTTT,CASKPGSLGGAGTYNSPLHF
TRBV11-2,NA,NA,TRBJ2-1,TGTGCCAGCAGCTTGGTAGGCAGTATCAACAATGAGCAGTTCTTC,CASSLVGSINNEQFF
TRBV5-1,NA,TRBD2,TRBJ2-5,TGCGCCAGCAGGGTAGCGGGGGGGCAAGAGACCCAGTACTTC,CASRVAGGQETQYF
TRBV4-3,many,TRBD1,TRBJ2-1,TGCGCCAGCAGCCAAGCGCCAGGGGGTGTCAATGAGCAGTTCTTC,CASSQAPGGVNEQFF
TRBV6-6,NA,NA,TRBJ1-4,TGTGCCAGCAGCTACCTCCGGGATAGCGAAAAACTGTTTTTT,CASSYLRDSEKLFF
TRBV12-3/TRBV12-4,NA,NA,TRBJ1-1,TGTGCCAGCAGCCCCCGGACGGTTGAAGCTTTCTTT,CASSPRTVEAFF
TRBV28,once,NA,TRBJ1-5,TGTGCCAGCAGTCTACACCGGGGCTCTTTCCAATTAAGTCAGCCCCAGCATTTT,CASSLHRGSFQLSQPQHF